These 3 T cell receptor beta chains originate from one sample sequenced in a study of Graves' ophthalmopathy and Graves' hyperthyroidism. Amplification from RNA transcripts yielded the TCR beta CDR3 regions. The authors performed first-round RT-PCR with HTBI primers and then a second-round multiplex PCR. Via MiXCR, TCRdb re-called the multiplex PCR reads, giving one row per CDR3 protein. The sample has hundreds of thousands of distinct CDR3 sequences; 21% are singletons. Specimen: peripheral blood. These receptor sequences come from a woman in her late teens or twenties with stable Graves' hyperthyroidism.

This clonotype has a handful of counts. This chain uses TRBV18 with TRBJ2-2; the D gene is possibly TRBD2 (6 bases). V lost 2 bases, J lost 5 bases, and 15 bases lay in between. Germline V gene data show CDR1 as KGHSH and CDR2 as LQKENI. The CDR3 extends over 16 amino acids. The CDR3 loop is CASSPRLARETGELFF. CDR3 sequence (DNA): TGTGCCAGCTCACCAAGGCTAGCGAGAGAGACCGGGGAGCTGTTTTTT.

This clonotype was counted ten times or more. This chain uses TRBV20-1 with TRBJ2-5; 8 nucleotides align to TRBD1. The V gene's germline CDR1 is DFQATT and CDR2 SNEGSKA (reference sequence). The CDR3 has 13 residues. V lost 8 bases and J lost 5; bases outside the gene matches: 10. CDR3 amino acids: CSRASGGEETQYF. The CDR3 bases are TGCAGTAGAGCGTCAGGGGGCGAGGAGACCCAGTACTTC.

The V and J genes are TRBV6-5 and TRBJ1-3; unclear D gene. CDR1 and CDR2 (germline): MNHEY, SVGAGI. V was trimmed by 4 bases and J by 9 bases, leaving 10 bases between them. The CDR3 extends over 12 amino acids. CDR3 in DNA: TGTGCCAGCAGTTCCACAGAGGGCACCATATATTTT. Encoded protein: CASSSTEGTIYF.